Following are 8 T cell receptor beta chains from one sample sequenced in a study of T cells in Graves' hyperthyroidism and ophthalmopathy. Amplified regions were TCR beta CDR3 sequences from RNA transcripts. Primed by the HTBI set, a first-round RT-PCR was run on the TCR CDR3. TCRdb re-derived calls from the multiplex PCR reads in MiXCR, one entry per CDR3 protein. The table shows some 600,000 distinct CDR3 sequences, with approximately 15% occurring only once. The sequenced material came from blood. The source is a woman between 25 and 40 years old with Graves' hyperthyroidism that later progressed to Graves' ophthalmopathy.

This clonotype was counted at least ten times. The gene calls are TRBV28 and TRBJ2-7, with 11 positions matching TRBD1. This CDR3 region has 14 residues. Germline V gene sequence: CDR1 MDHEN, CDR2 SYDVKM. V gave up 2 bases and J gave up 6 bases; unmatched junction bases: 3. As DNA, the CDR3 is TGTGCCAGCAGTTTACCGGGACAGGGGGTCGAGCAGTACTTC. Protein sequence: CASSLPGQGVEQYF.

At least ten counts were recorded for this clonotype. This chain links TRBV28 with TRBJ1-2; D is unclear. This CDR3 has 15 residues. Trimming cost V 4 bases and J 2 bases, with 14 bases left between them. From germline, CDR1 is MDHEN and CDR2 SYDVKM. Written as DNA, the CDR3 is TGTGCCAGCAGTTCCCTTGGGAGTGCCAACTATGGCTACACCTTC. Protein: CASSSLGSANYGYTF.

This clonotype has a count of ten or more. The CDR3 coding sequence is TGCAGTGCTAGCGGCAGAACCTATGGCTACACCTTC. This encodes CSASGRTYGYTF. The rearrangement uses TRBV20-1 and TRBJ1-2; D uncertain. Germline V lookup: CDR1 DFQATT, CDR2 SNEGSKA (reference sequence). V shed 3 bases and J shed 4 bases, with 9 bases lying between them. The CDR3 loop spans 12 amino acids.

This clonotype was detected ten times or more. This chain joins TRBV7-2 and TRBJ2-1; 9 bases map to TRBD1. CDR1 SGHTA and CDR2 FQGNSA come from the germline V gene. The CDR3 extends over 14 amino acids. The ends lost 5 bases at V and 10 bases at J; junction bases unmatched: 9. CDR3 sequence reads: CASSQDRQGGEQFF. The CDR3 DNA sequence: TGTGCCAGCAGCCAAGACAGACAGGGGGGCGAGCAGTTCTTC. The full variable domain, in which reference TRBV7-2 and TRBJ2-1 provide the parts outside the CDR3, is GAGVSQSPSNKVTEKGKDVELRCDPISGHTALYWYRQSLGQGLEFLIYFQGNSAPDKSGLPSDRFSAERTGGSVSTLTIQRTQQEDSAVYLCASSQDRQGGEQFFGPGTRLTVL.

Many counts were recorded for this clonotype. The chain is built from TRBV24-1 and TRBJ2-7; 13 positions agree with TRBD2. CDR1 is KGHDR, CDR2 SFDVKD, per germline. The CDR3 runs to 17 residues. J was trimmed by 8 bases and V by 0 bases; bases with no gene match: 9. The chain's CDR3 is CATSDLQPGLAGEKQYF. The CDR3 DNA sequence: TGTGCCACCAGTGATTTGCAACCCGGACTAGCGGGAGAGAAGCAGTACTTC.

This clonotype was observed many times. The CDR3 region has the DNA TGTGCCAGCTGTGGGGGCGCATTTCAGCCCCAGCATTTT. This encodes CASCGGAFQPQHF. This chain links TRBV12-3 or TRBV12-4 with TRBJ1-5; TRBD1 is a possible D gene (6 bases). V dropped 8 bases and J dropped 6 bases, with 14 bases sitting between them. CDR3 length: 13 amino acids.

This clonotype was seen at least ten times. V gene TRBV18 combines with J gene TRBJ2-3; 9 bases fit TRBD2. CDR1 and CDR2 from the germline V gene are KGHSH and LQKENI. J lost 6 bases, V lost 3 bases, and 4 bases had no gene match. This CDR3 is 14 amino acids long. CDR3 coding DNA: TGTGCCAGCTCACCTCGGACTAGCGACGATACGCAGTATTTT. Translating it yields CASSPRTSDDTQYF. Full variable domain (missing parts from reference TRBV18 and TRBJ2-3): NAGVMQNPRHLVRRRGQEARLRCSPMKGHSHVYWYRQLPEEGLKFMVYLQKENIIDESGMPKERFSAEFPKEGPSILRIQQVVRGDSAAYFCASSPRTSDDTQYFGPGTRLTVL.

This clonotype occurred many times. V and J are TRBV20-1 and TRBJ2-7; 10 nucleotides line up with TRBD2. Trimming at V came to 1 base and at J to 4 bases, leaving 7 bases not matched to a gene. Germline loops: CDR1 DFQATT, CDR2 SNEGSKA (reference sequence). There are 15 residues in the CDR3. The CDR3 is CSARGWASGSYEQYF. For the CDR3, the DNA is TGCAGTGCTAGAGGTTGGGCTAGCGGGAGTTACGAGCAGTACTTC.